The 27 T cell receptor beta chains listed next were all sequenced from one sample in a study of somatic mutations in cytotoxic T cells in rheumatoid arthritis. TCRdb keeps only in-frame clones here, not all; method: immunoSEQ multiplex PCR. This repertoire shows about 25,000 clones, 74% found once; its top ten account for around 9.9%. Sequenced: CD8+ T cells sorted from blood. The receptors come from a woman under 30 in good health.

The chain couples TRBV4-1 to TRBJ1-3, with D perhaps matching TRBD1 (6 bases). The ends were cut back, 3 bases at V and 4 bases at J, with 13 bases in the middle. The CDR3 is 15 residues long. From germline, CDR1 is MGHRA and CDR2 YSYEKL. The CDR3 DNA follows: TGCGCCAGCAGCCATCCATATGGACAGGGAAACACCATATATTTT. It is translated as CASSHPYGQGNTIYF.

V usage is TRBV7-3 and J usage is TRBJ2-1; D is perhaps TRBD2 (7 bases). CDR1 is SGHTA, CDR2 FQGTGA, per germline. The CDR3 has 16 residues. The V and J ends lost 5 bases and 1 base respectively, with 15 bases between them. The CDR3 DNA reads TGTGCCAGCAGCCCCTTAGGGGGGGAATCCTACAATGAGCAGTTCTTC. Translated: CASSPLGGESYNEQFF.

The chain has TRBV30 and TRBJ1-2, with D tentatively TRBD1 (6 bases). V lost 5 bases and J 4 bases, leaving 8 bases between the germline ends. This CDR3 is 11 amino acids long. CDR1 is GTSNPN and CDR2 is SVGIG in the germline V gene (reference sequence). This chain's CDR3 is CAWGGGYGYTF. CDR3 bases: TGTGCCTGGGGGGGCGGCTATGGCTACACCTTC. The full variable domain, with the rest looked up from reference TRBV30 and TRBJ1-2, is SQTIHQWPATLVQPVGSPLSLECTVEGTSNPNLYWYRQAAGRGLQLLFYSVGIGQISSEVPQNLSASRPQDRQFILSSKKLLLSDSGFYLCAWGGGYGYTFGSGTRLTVV.

The rearrangement links TRBV29-1 to TRBJ2-3, with 8 nucleotides matching TRBD2. The CDR3 covers 15 residues. Losses at the gene ends were 3 bases for V and 4 bases for J; bases not matched to a gene: 9. Germline V gives CDR1 SQVTM, CDR2 ANQGSEA. The CDR3 protein is CSVESGTRGADTQYF. CDR3 coding DNA: TGCAGCGTTGAGTCCGGGACTAGAGGGGCAGATACGCAGTATTTT.

V gene TRBV28 combines with J gene TRBJ2-5; 8 nucleotides align to TRBD1. The J segment lost 5 bases and the V segment lost 2 bases, leaving 10 bases of the junction unmatched. The germline gives CDR1 MDHEN, CDR2 SYDVKM. The CDR3 is 16 amino acids. The CDR3 sequence is CASSLTGQGIGETQYF. The CDR3 DNA sequence: TGTGCCAGCAGTTTAACAGGACAGGGCATAGGGGAGACCCAGTACTTC.

This rearrangement joins TRBV7-9 to TRBJ2-7; D might be TRBD2 (6 bases). The CDR3 extends over 15 amino acids. CDR1 is SEHNR, CDR2 FQNEAQ, per germline (reference sequence). V was clipped by 1 base and J by 4 bases, with 14 bases between them. CDR3 bases: TGTGCCAGCAGCTTAGGACCGGGGACTCGGTACGAGCAGTACTTC. Translated, it gives CASSLGPGTRYEQYF.

V and J are TRBV9 and TRBJ1-4; 7 bases are shared with TRBD1. Germline CDR1 is SGDLS and CDR2 is YYNGEE. This CDR3 region has 14 residues. J was trimmed by 5 bases and V by 3 bases; bases with no gene match: 4. CDR3 residues: CASSASGGNEKLFF. CDR3 sequence (DNA): TGTGCCAGCAGCGCGTCAGGGGGGAATGAAAAACTGTTTTTT.

CDR3 in DNA: TGTGCCAGCAGCGTCGGACAGGAAGGAAACACCATATATTTT. As protein: CASSVGQEGNTIYF. V and J are TRBV9 and TRBJ1-3; 7 bases are a match to TRBD1. The CDR3 has 14 residues. Germline CDR1 is SGDLS and CDR2 is YYNGEE. The V and J ends lost 2 bases and 4 bases, in that order; junction bases with no gene match: 3.

The chain joins TRBV6-1 to TRBJ2-5; 10 nucleotides align to TRBD1. With V trimmed by 1 base and J by 1 base, 6 bases remained unmatched. Germline-derived CDR1 and CDR2 are MNHNS and SASEGT. This CDR3 has 17 amino acids. CDR3 nucleotides: TGTGCCAGCAGTGAAGGACAGGGGGCAGTAGGCCAAGAGACCCAGTACTTC. Encoded protein: CASSEGQGAVGQETQYF.

This chain uses TRBV15 with TRBJ1-1; a possible D gene is TRBD1 (5 bases). In germline, CDR1 is LNHNV, CDR2 YYDKDF (reference sequence). Trimming removed 0 bases from V and 8 bases from J, with 13 bases in between. The CDR3 covers 14 residues. The CDR3 sequence: CATSREGVGGEAFF. CDR3 DNA: TGTGCCACCAGCAGAGAAGGGGTTGGCGGGGAAGCTTTCTTT.

The CDR3 DNA reads as TGTGCCAGCAGTGAAGAGGCTAGCGGGGAGGGCTACGAGCAGTACTTC. Translating it yields CASSEEASGEGYEQYF. V gene TRBV6-1 combines with J gene TRBJ2-7; 9 bases are shared with TRBD2. J gave up 3 bases and V 1 base, and 7 bases lay outside the gene matches. Germline V CDR1 and CDR2: MNHNS, SASEGT. The CDR3 contains 16 residues.

This clone showed up just once. The rearrangement links TRBV19 to TRBJ1-1, with 8 nucleotides matching TRBD1. Germline lookup yields CDR1 LNHDA and CDR2 SQIVND (reference sequence). The CDR3 runs to 17 residues. V was clipped by 5 bases and J by 1 base; unmatched bases: 12. The CDR3 loop reads CASSPRTGPYGNTEAFF. The CDR3 nucleotides are TGTGCCAGTAGTCCCCGGACAGGGCCATATGGGAACACTGAAGCTTTCTTT.

The chain has TRBV13 and TRBJ2-5; no clear D gene. The CDR3 totals 15 residues. V was pared by 0 bases and J by 3 bases, with 11 bases between. CDR1 is PRHDT and CDR2 is FYEKMQ in the germline V gene (reference sequence). CDR3 DNA: TGTGCCAGCAGCTTAGGCCGTGGGCAGAAAGAGACCCAGTACTTC. Translation gives CASSLGRGQKETQYF.

The chain recombines TRBV5-1 with TRBJ2-3; D is undetermined. The V end was cut by 0 bases, the J end by 0 bases, with 8 bases between. There are 15 residues in the CDR3. Germline V gene data show CDR1 as SGHRS and CDR2 as YFSETQ. The CDR3 nucleotides are TGCGCCAGCAGCTTGGGGGATTCTAGCACAGATACGCAGTATTTT. Translation gives CASSLGDSSTDTQYF.

The J gene is TRBJ2-5, the V gene TRBV9; D is undetermined. The CDR3 runs 13 residues. Trimming pared 0 bases from V and 1 base from J, leaving 4 bases between. The germline gives CDR1 SGDLS, CDR2 YYNGEE. The CDR3 DNA sequence: TGTGCCAGCAGCGTAGGAGTCCAAGAGACCCAGTACTTC. Its protein product is CASSVGVQETQYF.

Only a few counts were recorded for this clone. J is TRBJ1-1 and V is TRBV30; 7 bases fit TRBD1. Trimming at V came to 5 bases and at J to 4 bases, leaving 7 bases not matched to a gene. Germline V gene lookup returns CDR1 GTSNPN and CDR2 SVGIG (reference sequence). This CDR3 comprises 13 residues. The CDR3 region has the DNA TGTGCCTGGGCAGGGGGTAGAGGCACTGAAGCTTTCTTT. It yields the protein CAWAGGRGTEAFF.

CDR3: CASGTGWGNQPQHF. The CDR3, as DNA: TGCGCCAGCGGGACAGGATGGGGCAATCAGCCCCAGCATTTT. This sequence joins TRBV4-1 and TRBJ1-5; TRBD1 matches at 8 bases. The germline CDR1 and CDR2 sequences are MGHRA and YSYEKL. There are 14 residues in the CDR3. The trim removed 8 bases at V and 2 bases at J, leaving 5 bases unmatched.

The chain combines TRBV7-9 with TRBJ1-1, with D perhaps TRBD1 (6 bases). Trimming stripped 0 bases from V and 3 bases from J, with 17 bases between. Germline assignment: CDR1 SEHNR and CDR2 FQNEAQ (reference sequence). The CDR3 runs 17 residues. The CDR3 sequence: CASSLAEGGQAHTEAFF. The CDR3 bases are TGTGCCAGCAGCTTAGCGGAGGGGGGGCAGGCGCACACTGAAGCTTTCTTT.

Sample share makes this clone medium-sized (0.01 to 0.1%). The rearrangement uses TRBV7-9 and TRBJ1-1; TRBD1 is a possible D gene (6 bases). CDR1 and CDR2 (germline): SEHNR, FQNEAQ (reference sequence). This CDR3 spans 12 amino acids. Trimming removed 8 bases from V and 7 bases from J, with 14 bases in between. The CDR3 loop is CASEGEVGEAFF. The CDR3 DNA follows: TGTGCCAGCGAGGGGGAGGTCGGTGAAGCTTTCTTT.

This clone has a single count. This sequence joins TRBV20-1 and TRBJ1-2; D is undetermined. CDR1 and CDR2 (germline): DFQATT, SNEGSKA (reference sequence). This CDR3 has 9 residues. Deletions cut 5 bases from V and 4 bases from J, with 2 bases between. The CDR3 spells CSAPYGYTF. The CDR3 DNA sequence: TGCAGTGCTCCCTATGGCTACACCTTC.

The chain carries TRBV6-5 and TRBJ1-4; unclear D gene. Germline V gene sequence: CDR1 MNHEY, CDR2 SVGAGI. The CDR3 is made up of 13 amino acids. V gave up 2 bases and J gave up 11 bases, with 12 bases separating them. CDR3 coding DNA: TGTGCCAGCAGTTACCCTTTGGAAGGGAAACTGTTTTTT. It translates to CASSYPLEGKLFF.

This chain connects TRBV19 to TRBJ2-2; no firm D call. V was pared by 9 bases and J by 7 bases, with 15 bases between. The CDR3 runs 13 residues. Germline CDR1 is LNHDA and CDR2 is SQIVND (reference sequence). The CDR3 sequence is CASQQWGNGELFF. As DNA, the CDR3 is TGTGCCAGCCAACAATGGGGTAACGGGGAGCTGTTTTTT.

V usage is TRBV9 and J usage is TRBJ2-7; D call uncertain. The CDR3 covers 14 residues. Trimming left V 0 bases short and J 4 bases short, with 11 bases between. Germline loops: CDR1 SGDLS, CDR2 YYNGEE. CDR3 sequence (DNA): TGTGCCAGCAGCGTAGGTGATAGAGTGTACGAGCAGTACTTC. Translated, it gives CASSVGDRVYEQYF.

In this sample, this clone turned up once. V and J are TRBV7-6 and TRBJ2-3; the D is unclear. V lost 5 bases and J 2 bases, leaving 14 bases between the germline ends. The CDR3 extends over 15 amino acids. The germline gives CDR1 SGHVS, CDR2 FNYEAQ. The CDR3 loop is CASSPILGVTDTQYF. CDR3 coding DNA: TGTGCCAGCAGCCCAATTCTTGGGGTCACAGATACGCAGTATTTT.

This clone was picked up one time. The chain recombines TRBV7-9 with TRBJ2-1; D is uncertain. V was shortened by 2 bases and J by 12 bases, with 8 bases between the two germline ends. Germline lookup yields CDR1 SEHNR and CDR2 FQNEAQ (reference sequence). There are 11 residues in the CDR3. This CDR3 is CASSLYLGQFF. The CDR3 nucleotides are TGTGCCAGCAGCTTATACCTGGGGCAGTTCTTC.

This clone appeared a few times. This chain links TRBV7-9 with TRBJ1-1; D remains unclear. This CDR3 is built from 12 residues. The germline CDR1 and CDR2 sequences are SEHNR and FQNEAQ (reference sequence). Between the trimmed V and J ends, which lost 4 bases and 0 bases, there was a span of 3 bases. As DNA, the CDR3 is TGTGCCAGCAGCTACATGAACACTGAAGCTTTCTTT. This codes for CASSYMNTEAFF.

The V call is TRBV27, the J call TRBJ2-7; 11 positions match TRBD2. Germline CDR1 MNHEY, CDR2 SMNVEV (reference sequence). After removal of 6 bases from V and 2 bases from J, the junction contained 3 bases not matched to a gene. CDR3 length equals 14 residues. The CDR3 DNA follows: TGTGCCAGCAGGGTAGCGGGGGGGGCCTACGAGCAGTACTTC. Residues: CASRVAGGAYEQYF.